Here is one T cell receptor (beta chain) with its context. The antigen remains undetermined. The CDR3 runs 14 residues. V was shortened by 4 bases and J by 0 bases, with 6 bases between the two germline ends. Germline values: CDR1 ENHRY, CDR2 SYGVKD. The data originate from a study of cytomegalovirus exposure and HLA in healthy donors. Study-level findings and limits: Across donors, sequencing depth was assumed by presence/absence analyses to be roughly uniform. Looking again later, the authors saw that most CMV-associated TCR beta chains seemed HLA-restricted.

60 Vbeta and 13 Jbeta primers were used in PCR. Method: immunoSEQ multiplex PCR; TCRdb's copy keeps in-frame clones and lacks some. Of around 170,000 clones detected, around four fifths appear once; the ten largest clones hold 1%. The chain has TRBV10-3 and TRBJ1-4; D uncertain. Sequenced material: PBMCs. The receptor's source is a woman aged 50 to 65 in good health and CMV-seropositive. The CDR3 nucleotides are TGTGCCATCAGTGGGGAGGCAACTAATGAAAAACTGTTTTTT. Its translation: CAISGEATNEKLFF.